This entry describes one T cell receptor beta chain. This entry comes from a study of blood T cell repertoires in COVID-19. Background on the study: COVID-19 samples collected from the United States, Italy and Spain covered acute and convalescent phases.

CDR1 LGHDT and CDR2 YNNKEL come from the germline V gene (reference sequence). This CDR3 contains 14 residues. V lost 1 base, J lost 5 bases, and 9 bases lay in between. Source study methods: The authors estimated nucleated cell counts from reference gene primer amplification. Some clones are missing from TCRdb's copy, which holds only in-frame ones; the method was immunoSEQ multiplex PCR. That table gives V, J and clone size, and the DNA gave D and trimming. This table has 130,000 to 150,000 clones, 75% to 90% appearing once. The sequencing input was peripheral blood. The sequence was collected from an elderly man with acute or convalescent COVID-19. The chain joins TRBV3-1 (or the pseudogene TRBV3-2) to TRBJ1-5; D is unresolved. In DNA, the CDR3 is TGTGCCAGCAGCCAAGGGCGGGGTCATCAGCCCCAGCATTTT. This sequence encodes CASSQGRGHQPQHF.